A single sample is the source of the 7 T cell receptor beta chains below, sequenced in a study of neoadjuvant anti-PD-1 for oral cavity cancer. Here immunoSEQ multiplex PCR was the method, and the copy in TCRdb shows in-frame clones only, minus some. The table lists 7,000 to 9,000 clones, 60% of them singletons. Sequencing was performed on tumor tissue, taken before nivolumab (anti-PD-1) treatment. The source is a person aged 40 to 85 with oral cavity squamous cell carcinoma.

CDR3 sequence (DNA): TGCGCCAGCAGCTTCGAGGGTCAGGGGGGATCACCCCTCCACTTT. It yields the protein CASSFEGQGGSPLHF. V gene TRBV5-1 combines with J gene TRBJ1-6; 7 bases are shared with TRBD1. The V gene's germline CDR1 is SGHRS and CDR2 YFSETQ. The trim removed 2 bases at V and 10 bases at J, leaving 9 bases unmatched. The length of the CDR3 is 15 residues.

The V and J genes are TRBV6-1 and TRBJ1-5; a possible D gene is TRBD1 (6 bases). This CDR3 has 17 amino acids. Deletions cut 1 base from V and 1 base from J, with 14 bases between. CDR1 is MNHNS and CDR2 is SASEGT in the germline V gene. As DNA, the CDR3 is TGTGCCAGCAGTGAAGTCAAAGGGACATTAAGCAATCAGCCCCAGCATTTT. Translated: CASSEVKGTLSNQPQHF.

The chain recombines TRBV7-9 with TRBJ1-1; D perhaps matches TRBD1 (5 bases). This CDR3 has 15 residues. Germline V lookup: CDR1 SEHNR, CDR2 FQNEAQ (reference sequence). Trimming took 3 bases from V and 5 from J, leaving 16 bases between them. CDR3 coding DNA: TGTGCCAGCAGCTTTCCTCTCGGTGGGGCAACTGAAGCTTTCTTT. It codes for CASSFPLGGATEAFF.

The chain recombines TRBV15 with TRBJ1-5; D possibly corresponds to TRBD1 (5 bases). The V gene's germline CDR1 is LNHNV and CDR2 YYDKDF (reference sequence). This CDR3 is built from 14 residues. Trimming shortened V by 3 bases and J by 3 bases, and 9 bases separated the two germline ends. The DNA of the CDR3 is TGTGCCACCAGCAGCGGGGGATACAATCAGCCCCAGCATTTT. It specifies CATSSGGYNQPQHF.

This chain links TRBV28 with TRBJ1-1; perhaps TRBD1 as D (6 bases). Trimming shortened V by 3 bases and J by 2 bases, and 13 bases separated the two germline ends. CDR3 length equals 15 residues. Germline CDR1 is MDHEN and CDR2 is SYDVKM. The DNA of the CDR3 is TGTGCCAGCAGTTTGATAGGGGGTGTTAACACTGAAGCTTTCTTT. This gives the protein CASSLIGGVNTEAFF.

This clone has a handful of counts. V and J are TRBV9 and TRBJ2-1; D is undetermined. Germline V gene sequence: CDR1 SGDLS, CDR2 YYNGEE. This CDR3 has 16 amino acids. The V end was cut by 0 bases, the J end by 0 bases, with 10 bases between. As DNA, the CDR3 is TGTGCCAGCAGCGTAGGAGCTGGCCGCTCCTACAATGAGCAGTTCTTC. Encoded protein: CASSVGAGRSYNEQFF.

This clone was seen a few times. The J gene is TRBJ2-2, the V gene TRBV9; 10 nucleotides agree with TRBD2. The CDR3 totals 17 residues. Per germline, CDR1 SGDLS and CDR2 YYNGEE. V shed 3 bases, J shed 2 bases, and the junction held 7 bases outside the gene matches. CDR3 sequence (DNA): TGTGCCAGCAGCGGACTTAGGACTAGCGGAAACACCGGGGAGCTGTTTTTT. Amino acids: CASSGLRTSGNTGELFF.